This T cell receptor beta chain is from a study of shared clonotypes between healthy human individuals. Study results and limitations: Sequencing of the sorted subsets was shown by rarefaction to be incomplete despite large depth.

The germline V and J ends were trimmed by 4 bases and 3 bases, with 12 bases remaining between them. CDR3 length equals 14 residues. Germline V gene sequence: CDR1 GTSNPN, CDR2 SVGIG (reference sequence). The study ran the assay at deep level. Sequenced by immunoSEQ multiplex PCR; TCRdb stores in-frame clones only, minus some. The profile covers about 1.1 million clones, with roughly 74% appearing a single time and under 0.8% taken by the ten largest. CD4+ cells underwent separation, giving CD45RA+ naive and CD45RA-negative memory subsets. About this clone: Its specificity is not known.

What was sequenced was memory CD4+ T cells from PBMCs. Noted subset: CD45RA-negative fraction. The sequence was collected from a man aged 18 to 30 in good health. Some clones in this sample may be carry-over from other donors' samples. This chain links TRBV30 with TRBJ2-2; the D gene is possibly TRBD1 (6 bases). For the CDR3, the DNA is TGTGCCTGGAATTACGACAGGCACACCGGGGAGCTGTTTTTT. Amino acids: CAWNYDRHTGELFF.